These 28 T cell receptor beta chains were sequenced from one sample in a study of monozygotic twins with inflammatory bowel disease. For each CDR3 protein, TCRdb gives one entry from its re-call of the 5' RACE reads, without DNA. The sample table includes over 150,000 distinct CDR3 sequences. The specimen was blood. The origin of the receptors is a human donor with ulcerative colitis or Crohn's disease, or a healthy co-twin of an affected twin (not recorded which).

The J gene is TRBJ2-5, the V gene TRBV4-1. Germline-derived CDR1 and CDR2 are MGHRA and YSYEKL. The CDR3 is made up of 17 amino acids. The CDR3 sequence is CASSQVVASFSQETQYF.

This chain joins TRBV18 and TRBJ2-6. The CDR3 runs 16 residues. Germline V CDR1 and CDR2: KGHSH, LQKENI. The chain's CDR3 is CASSPPMAGGANVLTF. The full variable domain, in which reference TRBV18 and TRBJ2-6 provide the parts outside the CDR3, is NAGVMQNPRHLVRRRGQEARLRCSPMKGHSHVYWYRQLPEEGLKFMVYLQKENIIDESGMPKERFSAEFPKEGPSILRIQQVVRGDSAAYFCASSPPMAGGANVLTFGAGSRLTVL.

The gene calls are TRBV27 and TRBJ2-1; TCRdb lists TRBD2, though no DNA is available to test this call. Germline V gives CDR1 MNHEY, CDR2 SMNVEV (reference sequence). The CDR3 loop spans 19 amino acids. CDR3: CASRKGLAGPVSSYNEQFF.

The chain carries TRBV25-1 and TRBJ2-2; the D call of TRBD1 rests on TCRdb alone, since no DNA is present to check it. CDR3 length: 13 residues. In germline, CDR1 is MGHDK, CDR2 SYGVNS. The chain's CDR3 is CAHGRGHTGELFF.

The chain uses TRBV29-1 and TRBJ2-2; TCRdb picks TRBD1, but there is no DNA to check that call. Germline CDR1 and CDR2: SQVTM and ANQGSEA. The CDR3 is 14 amino acids. The CDR3 region is CSVAGTDRTGELFF.

The V gene is TRBV6-5, the J gene TRBJ2-3; TCRdb designates TRBD2, a call that cannot be tested without DNA. The V gene's germline CDR1 is MNHEY and CDR2 SVGAGI. The CDR3 consists of 16 residues. CDR3 residues: CASSYLPRTRSDTQYF.

This sequence joins TRBV4-3 and TRBJ2-7; there is no DNA to check the TCRdb D call of TRBD1. In germline, CDR1 is LGHNA, CDR2 YSLEER. This CDR3 has 16 amino acids. CDR3 sequence reads: CASSQVLGTGAYEQYF.

This chain uses TRBV5-1 with TRBJ2-2; without DNA, the TCRdb call of TRBD2 cannot be checked. The germline V gene has CDR1 SGHRS and CDR2 YFSETQ. This CDR3 contains 14 residues. The CDR3 sequence: CATSREGRTGELFF.

The chain combines TRBV5-1 with TRBJ2-7; TCRdb lists TRBD1, though no DNA is available to test this call. Germline assignment: CDR1 SGHRS and CDR2 YFSETQ. CDR3 length: 13 amino acids. CDR3: CASSDRVNYEQYF.

The gene calls are TRBV25-1 and TRBJ2-1. The germline V gene has CDR1 MGHDK and CDR2 SYGVNS. The CDR3 has 16 amino acids. CDR3 loop: CASSEYEEGAYNEQFF.

The chain couples TRBV5-1 to TRBJ2-2. CDR3 length: 16 residues. CDR1 is SGHRS, CDR2 YFSETQ, per germline. The CDR3 spells CASSYGTDSNTGELFF.

The chain links TRBV11-2 to TRBJ1-3. Germline CDR1 is SGHAT and CDR2 is FQNNGV. The CDR3 is made up of 16 amino acids. The CDR3 spells CASSLYSGHSGNTIYF.

The V gene is TRBV12-3 or TRBV12-4, the J gene TRBJ1-6. The CDR3 length is 14 residues. The CDR3 here is CASSRTSRRSPLHF.

The V and J genes are TRBV5-1 and TRBJ1-1; there is no DNA to check the TCRdb D call of TRBD1. The CDR3 covers 16 residues. Per the germline V gene, CDR1 is SGHRS and CDR2 is YFSETQ. The CDR3 here is CASSSDLGVGGTEAFF.

The genes are TRBV6-1 and TRBJ2-7; checking the TCRdb D call of TRBD1 is not possible without DNA. The CDR3 length is 14 residues. The germline CDR1 and CDR2 sequences are MNHNS and SASEGT. CDR3 in amino acids: CASSVGTAAREQYF.

The rearrangement uses TRBV5-1 and TRBJ2-2; checking the TCRdb D call of TRBD1 is not possible without DNA. CDR1 and CDR2 (germline): SGHRS, YFSETQ. The CDR3 length is 14 residues. This CDR3 is CASSFNRDTGELFF. The entire variable domain, with the rest obtained from reference TRBV5-1 and TRBJ2-2, is as follows: KAGVTQTPRYLIKTRGQQVTLSCSPISGHRSVSWYQQTPGQGLQFLFEYFSETQRNKGNFPGRFSGRQFSNSRSEMNVSTLELGDSALYLCASSFNRDTGELFFGEGSRLTVL.

The J gene is TRBJ2-3, the V gene TRBV7-3; with no DNA, the TCRdb D assignment of TRBD1 cannot be verified. CDR3 length: 13 residues. The V gene's germline CDR1 is SGHTA and CDR2 FQGTGA. The CDR3 spells CASSSGGQGLRYF.

J is TRBJ2-3 and V is TRBV30. Germline V CDR1 and CDR2: GTSNPN, SVGIG (reference sequence). The CDR3 loop spans 12 amino acids. CDR3 in amino acids: CAWRVAADTQYF. The whole variable domain, remainder taken from reference TRBV30 and TRBJ2-3, is SQTIHQWPATLVQPVGSPLSLECTVEGTSNPNLYWYRQAAGRGLQLLFYSVGIGQISSEVPQNLSASRPQDRQFILSSKKLLLSDSGFYLCAWRVAADTQYFGPGTRLTVL.

The chain recombines TRBV24-1 with TRBJ1-6. Looked up from germline, CDR1 is KGHDR and CDR2 is SFDVKD. The CDR3 covers 14 residues. This chain's CDR3 is CATSDSPGGSHLHF.

The rearrangement uses TRBV29-1 and TRBJ1-1. This CDR3 spans 12 amino acids. Germline V gene data show CDR1 as SQVTM and CDR2 as ANQGSEA. The CDR3 reads CSVGRWNTEAFF.

The V and J genes are TRBV5-1 and TRBJ2-3; the TCRdb call, TRBD1, lacks DNA for checking. Germline V CDR1 and CDR2: SGHRS, YFSETQ. The CDR3 length is 16 residues. The CDR3 sequence: CASRVEPGLATDTQYF.

The gene calls are TRBV6-5 and TRBJ2-2; TCRdb designates TRBD1, a call that cannot be tested without DNA. The CDR3 runs to 19 residues. The V gene's germline CDR1 is MNHEY and CDR2 SVGAGI. This chain's CDR3 is CASSYPFGGGTKNTGELFF.

The J gene is TRBJ2-2, the V gene TRBV6-2 or TRBV6-3. Germline loops: CDR1 MNHEY, CDR2 SVGEGT. The CDR3 sequence is 14 residues long. CDR3 protein: CASRRDTNTGELFF.

The chain recombines TRBV12-3 or TRBV12-4 with TRBJ1-5; the TCRdb call, TRBD1, lacks DNA for checking. This CDR3 contains 11 residues. CDR3 sequence: CASSRAEPQHF.

The chain uses TRBV5-1 and TRBJ2-3; TCRdb indicates TRBD2, and absent DNA this call remains unverified. CDR1 is SGHRS, CDR2 YFSETQ, per germline. CDR3 size: 14 residues. CDR3 sequence reads: CASSSGTSTDTQYF.

The chain combines TRBV5-1 with TRBJ1-4. This CDR3 comprises 15 residues. Germline assignment: CDR1 SGHRS and CDR2 YFSETQ. CDR3 protein: CASSWESGFNEKLFF.

CDR3: CASSLGLAGGYRTDTQYF. The chain employs TRBV5-1 and TRBJ2-3; without DNA, the TCRdb call of TRBD2 cannot be checked. This CDR3 has 18 amino acids. In germline, CDR1 is SGHRS, CDR2 YFSETQ.

This chain joins TRBV27 and TRBJ2-7; no DNA is available, so the TRBD2 call from TCRdb remains unchecked. Germline V CDR1 and CDR2: MNHEY, SMNVEV (reference sequence). The CDR3 is made up of 14 amino acids. CDR3 protein: CASGGLTNSYEQYF.